A single T cell receptor beta chain is shown here with its context. The target of this receptor is not known. Per-base qualities were not stored, and no clone one base away is much larger. RNA was extracted using the RNeasy kit, and about 0.45 to 1 ug of the RNA was reverse transcribed with random hexamers. The immunoSEQ multiplex PCR assay, which covers 54 Vbeta and 13 Jbeta segments, was used to amplify TCR beta CDR3 regions. PCR amplification bias was corrected using a synthetic template baseline for primer optimization and computational correction. Per the authors' processing: Only productive sequences were kept, with reads annotated to V, D and J genes according to IMGT and analyzed in immunoSEQ Analyzer. Clonality was computed as one minus Shannon entropy normalized by log2 of the number of productive unique sequences. For each patient and control, public and private clones were evaluated within the 100 most prevalent clones. Clones were defined as Susac-specific when absent from the healthy and MS cohorts, from roughly 1,000 published viral clones and from other ImmuneACCESS disease sequences. TCRdb reanalyzed the raw reads on its own, using fastp at Q25 for trimming and MiXCR for clone calling, and kept in-frame beta chains. Under each unique CDR3 protein, matching rows form one entry showing the most common genes and DNA. None of the V and J calls come from the authors' own analysis; TCRdb made them. The sample table records approximately 100,000 distinct CDR3 sequences; around 92% of these occur just once. Approximately 0.12% of the sample comes from the top ten.

Germline trimming: 0 bases from V, 7 bases from J; junction bases outside gene matches: 10. The CDR3 runs 15 amino acids, cysteine and phenylalanine included. Just CDR3 DNA is preserved here, 45 bases in frame from base 1. CDR1 SGHRS and CDR2 YFSETQ were looked up in the germline V gene. The sample is drawn from a study of CD8 T cells in Susac syndrome (dated by TCRdb to about 2019). The study in broad terms: Repertoire sequencing was used to test whether CD8+ T cell activation and differentiation in Susac syndrome was antigen driven. The study compared CD8+ T cell repertoire clonality among roughly eleven healthy donors, around 14 Susac syndrome patients and fewer than 19 multiple sclerosis patients.

The full study reports these points: The number of individuals in the TCR sequencing and HLA analysis was acknowledged as relatively small.

High-throughput TCR beta sequencing profiled peripheral blood CD8+ and CD4+ T cells from healthy donors, Susac syndrome patients and multiple sclerosis patients. Healthy donors were age- and sex-matched controls. Bulk CD8+ and CD4+ T cells were purified by magnetic negative isolation, whereas CD8+ TEMRA cells were enriched by FACS. Blood was drawn into EDTA tubes, processed within 24 hours, and PBMCs were isolated by density gradient centrifugation. PBMCs intended for TCR sequencing were frozen in liquid nitrogen and were later thawed in a 37 degrees C water bath. The sorted or isolated CD4+, CD8+ and CD8+ TEMRA cells reached a purity of at least 90%.

Recombination linked TRBV5-1 to TRBJ2-7; 7 junctional bases match TRBD2. This TCR was recovered from a human donor in good health. Sequenced: CD8+ T cells from PBMCs. The sequence in DNA is TGCGCCAGCAGCTTGGTTGGTACTAGCGAGAGGGAGCAGTACTTC. Translated, it gives CASSLVGTSEREQYF.